This TCR beta chain comes out of a study of cytomegalovirus exposure and HLA in healthy donors. CDR3 length: 14 residues. Germline loops: CDR1 SGHTA, CDR2 FQGTGA. V was cut by 2 bases and J by 5 bases, with 12 bases left in between. The primer mix had 60 Vbeta and 13 Jbeta primers. Method: immunoSEQ multiplex PCR; TCRdb's copy keeps in-frame clones and lacks some. The sample yields roughly 120,000 clones, over 55% seen once. Among the donors, all were healthy bone marrow donors. The study sampled nominally healthy donors, though unrecorded immune exposures were likely. The material sequenced was PBMCs. The chain couples TRBV7-3 to TRBJ2-5, with D possibly TRBD2 on 6 matching bases. This sequence originates from a man between 18 and 35 years old in good health and CMV-seropositive. The CDR3: CASSLGGSGETQYF. CDR3 nucleotide sequence: TGTGCCAGCAGCTTAGGGGGGAGTGGCGAGACCCAGTACTTC.